This TCR beta chain originates from a study of cytomegalovirus exposure and HLA in healthy donors. This CDR3 is 15 amino acids long. The V and J ends lost 0 bases and 2 bases respectively, with 11 bases between them. CDR1 is MNHNY, CDR2 SVGAGI, per germline (reference sequence). A multiplex PCR was run with 60 Vbeta primers and 13 Jbeta primers. TCRdb's copy holds only in-frame clones and misses some; the assay was immunoSEQ multiplex PCR. The table shows roughly 150,000 clones, with approximately 81% occurring only once. This receptor was taken from a boy between 2 and 15 years old in good health and CMV-seronegative. J is TRBJ2-7 and V is TRBV6-6; D perhaps matches TRBD1 (6 bases). Sequenced sample: PBMCs. The CDR3 sequence is CASSYSTEGAYEQYV. For the CDR3, the DNA is TGTGCCAGCAGTTACTCGACAGAGGGGGCCTACGAGCAGTACGTC.